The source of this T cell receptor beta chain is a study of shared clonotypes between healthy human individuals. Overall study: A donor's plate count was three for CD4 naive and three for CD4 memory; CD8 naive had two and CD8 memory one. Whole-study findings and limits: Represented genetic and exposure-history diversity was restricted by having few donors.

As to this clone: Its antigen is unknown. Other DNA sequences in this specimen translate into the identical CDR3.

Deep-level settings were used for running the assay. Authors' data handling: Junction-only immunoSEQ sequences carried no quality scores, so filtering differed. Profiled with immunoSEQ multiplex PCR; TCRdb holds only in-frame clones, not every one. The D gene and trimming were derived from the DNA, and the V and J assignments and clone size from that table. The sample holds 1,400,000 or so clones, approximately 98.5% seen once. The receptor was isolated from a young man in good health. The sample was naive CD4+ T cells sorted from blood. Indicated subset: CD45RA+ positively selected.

In nucleotides, the CDR3 is TGTGCCAGCAGCTTAGACAGGAACGAGCAGTTCTTC. Protein sequence: CASSLDRNEQFF. The rearrangement uses TRBV11-2 and TRBJ2-1; unclear D gene. Trimming removed 0 bases at V and 10 bases at J, with 7 bases between. CDR1 and CDR2 (germline): SGHAT, FQNNGV. This CDR3 has 12 amino acids.